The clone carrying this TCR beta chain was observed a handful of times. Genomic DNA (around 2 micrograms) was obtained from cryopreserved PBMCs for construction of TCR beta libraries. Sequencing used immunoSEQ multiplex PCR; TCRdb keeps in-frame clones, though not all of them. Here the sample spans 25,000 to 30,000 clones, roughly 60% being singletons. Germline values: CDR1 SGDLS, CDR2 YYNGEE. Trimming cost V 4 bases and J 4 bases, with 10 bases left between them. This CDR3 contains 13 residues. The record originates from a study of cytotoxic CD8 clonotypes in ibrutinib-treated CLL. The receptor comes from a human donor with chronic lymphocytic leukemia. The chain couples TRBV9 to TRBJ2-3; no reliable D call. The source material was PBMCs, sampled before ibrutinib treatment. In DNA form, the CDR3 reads TGTGCCAGCAGCCCAGTGGAGTCAGATACGCAGTATTTT. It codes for CASSPVESDTQYF.